This entry describes one T cell receptor beta chain. The V end lost 4 bases, the J end lost 4 bases, and 15 bases lay between the germline ends. CDR3 length equals 14 residues. Per germline, CDR1 SGDLS and CDR2 YYNGEE. The data belong to a study of blood T cell repertoires in COVID-19. Generated by immunoSEQ multiplex PCR, the TCRdb table keeps only in-frame clones and is missing some. The profile covers about 36,000 clones, with approximately 90% appearing a single time and 4.8% taken by the ten largest. The chain links TRBV9 to TRBJ2-7; no clear D. The material sequenced was peripheral blood. This sequence was found in a human donor in a cohort sampled during active COVID-19. This CDR3 is CASSPTTTRYEQYF. Here the CDR3 DNA reads TGTGCCAGCAGCCCTACGACGACACGGTACGAGCAGTACTTC.